The 30 T cell receptor beta chains given below trace back to one sample, sequenced in a study of blood T cell repertoires in COVID-19. Sequenced by immunoSEQ multiplex PCR; TCRdb stores in-frame clones only, minus some. The sample has about 180,000 clones; more than 80% are singletons. The sample taken for sequencing was PBMCs or T cells enriched from blood (not recorded which). The receptors originated from a man aged 40-50 years who had recovered from COVID-19.

The J gene is TRBJ1-4, the V gene TRBV9; the D is unclear. The CDR3 has 14 residues. The V and J ends lost 4 bases and 2 bases respectively, with 9 bases between them. In germline, CDR1 is SGDLS, CDR2 YYNGEE. The CDR3 bases are TGTGCCAGCAGCCCTGGGAGTACTAATGAAAAACTGTTTTTT. As protein: CASSPGSTNEKLFF.

This clone came up many times. The rearrangement uses TRBV6-1 and TRBJ2-3; 10 bases map to TRBD2. With 1 base clipped from V and 4 bases from J, the junction kept 2 bases outside the gene matches. This CDR3 is built from 15 residues. CDR1 and CDR2 (germline): MNHNS, SASEGT. The CDR3 protein is CASSEEAGGPDTQYF. CDR3 bases: TGTGCCAGCAGTGAAGAAGCGGGGGGGCCAGATACGCAGTATTTT.

This chain connects TRBV9 to TRBJ2-7; TRBD1 is a possible D gene (5 bases). V gave up 0 bases and J gave up 5 bases, with 12 bases separating them. Germline loops: CDR1 SGDLS, CDR2 YYNGEE. This CDR3 contains 14 residues. The CDR3 protein is CASSVEAGSNEQYF. CDR3 in DNA: TGTGCCAGCAGCGTAGAGGCAGGGTCGAACGAGCAGTACTTC.

This clone was observed a single time. The chain is built from TRBV12-3 or TRBV12-4 and TRBJ1-2; D is unresolved. V shed 4 bases and J shed 6 bases, with 6 bases lying between them. The CDR3 runs 11 residues. The CDR3 loop reads CASSSFDGYTF. CDR3 nucleotides: TGTGCCAGCAGTTCTTTCGATGGCTACACCTTC.

The genes are TRBV5-1 and TRBJ2-4; possible D gene TRBD1, 6 bases. CDR1 is SGHRS and CDR2 is YFSETQ in the germline V gene. CDR3 length equals 14 residues. Deletions cut 0 bases from V and 4 bases from J, with 8 bases between. CDR3 protein: CASSLAQGKNIQYF. The CDR3 nucleotides are TGCGCCAGCAGCTTGGCCCAGGGGAAAAACATTCAGTACTTC.

This clone has a handful of counts. This chain links TRBV6-5 with TRBJ1-2; tentative D call: TRBD1 (5 bases). V was shortened by 6 bases and J by 2 bases, with 10 bases between the two germline ends. CDR1 and CDR2 from the germline V gene are MNHEY and SVGAGI. The length of the CDR3 is 13 residues. DNA for the CDR3: TGTGCCAGCAGGAGACAGACGAACTATGGCTACACCTTC. Its protein is CASRRQTNYGYTF.

The rearrangement uses TRBV7-9 and TRBJ1-1; 8 nucleotides agree with TRBD1. Germline V gives CDR1 SEHNR, CDR2 FQNEAQ (reference sequence). After removal of 5 bases from V and 7 bases from J, the junction contained 6 bases not matched to a gene. CDR3 length equals 13 residues. CDR3 DNA: TGTGCCAGCAGCACAGGGGGTTTCGGTGAAGCTTTCTTT. Translation gives CASSTGGFGEAFF.

This chain uses TRBV12-3 or TRBV12-4 with TRBJ1-1; no firm D call. Trimming pared 5 bases from V and 11 bases from J, leaving 12 bases between. The CDR3 has 11 residues. The CDR3 reads CASSPGLGAFF. Here the CDR3 DNA reads TGTGCCAGCAGTCCGGGATTGGGGGCTTTCTTT.

The chain couples TRBV9 to TRBJ2-3; D is perhaps TRBD2 (6 bases). Germline values: CDR1 SGDLS, CDR2 YYNGEE. Trimming removed 3 bases at V and 5 bases at J, with 10 bases between. This CDR3 spans 13 amino acids. DNA of the CDR3: TGTGCCAGCAGCGCCTTCGGGGGAGATACGCAGTATTTT. It translates to CASSAFGGDTQYF.

This clone was detected only a few times. CDR3 region: CASSISRTGSYEQYF. CDR3 in DNA: TGTGCCAGCTCAATTAGTCGAACAGGGTCCTACGAGCAGTACTTC. This chain joins TRBV2 and TRBJ2-7, with D tentatively TRBD1 (6 bases). From germline, CDR1 is SNHLY and CDR2 FYNNEI. The length of the CDR3 is 15 residues. The V and J ends lost 8 bases and 1 base respectively, with 18 bases between them.

The rearrangement uses TRBV15 and TRBJ2-2; D is possibly TRBD2 (6 bases). The CDR3 spans 16 residues. CDR1 is LNHNV and CDR2 is YYDKDF in the germline V gene (reference sequence). The germline V and J ends were trimmed by 0 bases and 1 base, with 9 bases remaining between them. This CDR3 reads CATSRESGQNTGELFF. The CDR3 DNA is TGTGCCACCAGCAGAGAGAGCGGGCAGAACACCGGGGAGCTGTTTTTT.

The chain combines TRBV7-8 with TRBJ2-1; 8 nucleotides align to TRBD1. Trimming at V came to 5 bases and at J to 8 bases, leaving 17 bases not matched to a gene. Germline CDR1 and CDR2: SGHVS and FQNEAQ. The CDR3 runs 17 residues. Written as DNA, the CDR3 is TGTGCCAGCAGCAAGACAGGGGTTTCTTCTTGGGGCGATGAGCAGTTCTTC. Amino acid sequence: CASSKTGVSSWGDEQFF.

This clone was detected a few times. This chain connects TRBV7-9 to TRBJ1-2, with a weak D call TRBD1 (6 bases). The V end was cut by 8 bases, the J end by 6 bases, with 13 bases between. Looked up from germline, CDR1 is SEHNR and CDR2 is FQNEAQ (reference sequence). This CDR3 spans 12 amino acids. The CDR3 loop reads CASGKDRNGYTF. Here the CDR3 DNA reads TGTGCCAGCGGGAAAGACAGGAATGGCTACACCTTC.

The rearrangement links TRBV5-1 to TRBJ2-7; 8 bases fit TRBD2. The CDR3 runs to 15 residues. The trim removed 0 bases at V and 5 bases at J, leaving 7 bases unmatched. Germline V gene data show CDR1 as SGHRS and CDR2 as YFSETQ. The CDR3 bases are TGCGCCAGCAGCTTGGGGAGCGGGAGTGGCAACGAGCAGTACTTC. It is translated as CASSLGSGSGNEQYF. The full variable domain, its missing parts supplied by reference TRBV5-1 and TRBJ2-7, is KAGVTQTPRYLIKTRGQQVTLSCSPISGHRSVSWYQQTPGQGLQFLFEYFSETQRNKGNFPGRFSGRQFSNSRSEMNVSTLELGDSALYLCASSLGSGSGNEQYFGPGTRLTVT.

This clone has just one count. The CDR3 DNA sequence: TGTGCCAGCAGCCAAGGATGGGGGGGGACCTACGAGCAGTACTTC. It specifies CASSQGWGGTYEQYF. The genes are TRBV3-1 (or the pseudogene TRBV3-2) and TRBJ2-7, with 7 bases fitting TRBD2. CDR3 length: 15 residues. CDR1 is LGHDT, CDR2 YNNKEL, per germline (reference sequence). The V gene end was trimmed by 1 base and the J gene end by 2 bases; junction bases not matched to a gene: 5.

The V gene is TRBV11-2, the J gene TRBJ1-2; TRBD1 might be the D (6 bases). CDR1 and CDR2 from the germline V gene are SGHAT and FQNNGV. Trimming took off 5 bases at V and 4 bases at J, with 14 bases between the two ends. This CDR3 has 14 residues. CDR3 region: CASSASADSYGYTF. The CDR3 bases are TGTGCCAGCAGCGCCAGCGCGGACAGCTATGGCTACACCTTC.

This clone is a singleton in its sample. The chain carries TRBV9 and TRBJ2-2; maybe TRBD2 (6 bases). V was trimmed by 4 bases and J by 4 bases, leaving 17 bases between them. The germline gives CDR1 SGDLS, CDR2 YYNGEE. The CDR3 contains 16 residues. CDR3 nucleotides: TGTGCCAGCAGCCCCCGCGGGGAGCCCGCCACCGGGGAGCTGTTTTTT. Translating it yields CASSPRGEPATGELFF.

The chain carries TRBV29-1 and TRBJ1-2; weak D call: TRBD1 (5 bases). This CDR3 contains 12 residues. Trimming took off 5 bases at V and 2 bases at J, with 9 bases between the two ends. Looked up from germline, CDR1 is SQVTM and CDR2 is ANQGSEA. This CDR3 reads CSVLGANYGYTF. The CDR3 DNA sequence: TGCAGCGTTTTAGGGGCAAACTATGGCTACACCTTC.

The gene calls are TRBV5-1 and TRBJ1-5; D perhaps matches TRBD1 (5 bases). This CDR3 has 14 residues. V was trimmed by 2 bases and J by 9 bases, leaving 15 bases between them. The V gene's germline CDR1 is SGHRS and CDR2 YFSETQ. DNA of the CDR3: TGCGCCAGCAGCTTAGCCCAGGGAACCCGGCCCCAGCATTTT. Translated: CASSLAQGTRPQHF.

This clone showed up just once. This chain uses TRBV27 with TRBJ1-6; D not certain. The V end lost 2 bases, the J end lost 4 bases, and 15 bases lay between the germline ends. Germline lookup yields CDR1 MNHEY and CDR2 SMNVEV (reference sequence). This CDR3 comprises 17 residues. CDR3 DNA: TGTGCCAGCAGTTTAAGAGGTCCACGGATTTATAATTCACCCCTCCACTTT. Translated, it gives CASSLRGPRIYNSPLHF.

The chain carries TRBV7-2 and TRBJ1-2; 10 positions agree with TRBD1. The CDR3 sequence is 14 residues long. Germline-derived CDR1 and CDR2 are SGHTA and FQGNSA. With 6 bases clipped from V and 8 bases from J, the junction kept 9 bases outside the gene matches. The CDR3 is CASRAGQGVNGYTF. CDR3 coding DNA: TGTGCCAGCAGGGCAGGACAGGGGGTCAACGGCTACACCTTC.

The chain employs TRBV4-1 and TRBJ2-7, with D hard to call. This CDR3 has 14 residues. CDR1 is MGHRA, CDR2 YSYEKL, per germline. V shed 2 bases and J shed 2 bases, with 10 bases lying between them. The CDR3 reads CASSQQQFTYEQYF. The CDR3 nucleotides are TGCGCCAGCAGCCAACAACAGTTTACCTACGAGCAGTACTTC.

The V gene is TRBV3-1 (or the pseudogene TRBV3-2), the J gene TRBJ1-4; 8 positions agree with TRBD1. Per germline, CDR1 LGHDT and CDR2 YNNKEL (reference sequence). The CDR3 consists of 16 residues. V lost 4 bases and J lost 0; bases outside the gene matches: 4. Written as DNA, the CDR3 is TGTGCCAGCAGCCTTGGACAGGGTGCAACTAATGAAAAACTGTTTTTT. The encoded protein is CASSLGQGATNEKLFF.

Details on this clone: The sample contains more than one DNA sequence encoding this CDR3. This chain links TRBV7-9 with TRBJ1-2; 8 positions match TRBD1. The trim removed 5 bases at V and 8 bases at J, leaving 1 base unmatched. Germline loops: CDR1 SEHNR, CDR2 FQNEAQ (reference sequence). This CDR3 comprises 11 residues. CDR3 amino acids: CASSRQGGYTF. As DNA, the CDR3 is TGTGCCAGCAGCCGACAGGGGGGCTACACCTTC.

The rearrangement links TRBV12-5 to TRBJ1-2; no reliable D call. The CDR3 consists of 12 residues. The V end was cut by 1 base, the J end by 8 bases, with 8 bases between. The germline gives CDR1 LGHNT, CDR2 FRNRAP. The CDR3 spells CASGLDERGYTF. The DNA of the CDR3 is TGTGCTAGTGGTTTGGATGAGAGAGGCTACACCTTC. Full variable domain (missing parts from reference TRBV12-5 and TRBJ1-2): DARVTQTPRHKVTEMGQEVTMRCQPILGHNTVFWYRQTMMQGLELLAYFRNRAPLDDSGMPKDRFSAEMPDATLATLKIQPSEPRDSAVYFCASGLDERGYTFGSGTRLTVV.

This rearrangement joins TRBV12-3 or TRBV12-4 to TRBJ2-3; TRBD1 matches 7 bases. The CDR3 consists of 13 residues. Unmatched junction bases numbered 4, after V lost 6 bases and J lost 4 bases. CDR3 amino acids: CASSPDRADTQYF. In DNA, the CDR3 is TGTGCCAGCAGCCCAGACAGGGCAGATACGCAGTATTTT.

The chain employs TRBV12-5 and TRBJ2-1; TRBD1 agrees at 8 bases. CDR3 size: 13 residues. The trim removed 1 base at V and 7 bases at J, leaving 0 bases unmatched. CDR1 and CDR2 (germline): LGHNT, FRNRAP. CDR3 region: CASGLGTGNEQFF. CDR3 coding DNA: TGTGCTAGTGGTTTGGGGACAGGGAATGAGCAGTTCTTC.

The chain combines TRBV25-1 with TRBJ2-1, with TRBD1 as a possible D gene (6 bases). Germline V gene lookup returns CDR1 MGHDK and CDR2 SYGVNS. The CDR3 has 16 residues. Trimming took 4 bases from V and 2 from J, leaving 15 bases between them. CDR3 residues: CASSGLGTRTYNEQFF. CDR3 bases: TGTGCCAGCAGTGGGCTCGGGACACGGACCTACAATGAGCAGTTCTTC.

The V and J genes are TRBV27 and TRBJ1-2, with 8 nucleotides matching TRBD1. The CDR3 spans 13 residues. Trimming removed 6 bases from V and 6 bases from J; junction bases left unmatched: 6. From germline, CDR1 is MNHEY and CDR2 SMNVEV (reference sequence). Here the CDR3 DNA reads TGTGCCAGCAGCATATCAGGGGGCGATGGCTACACCTTC. This sequence encodes CASSISGGDGYTF.

The DNA for the CDR3 is TGTGCCAGCAGCTTAGATCTGGGTAGCGGCTCCTACGAGCAGTACTTC. The encoded protein is CASSLDLGSGSYEQYF. The genes are TRBV11-2 and TRBJ2-7; possible D gene TRBD2, 6 bases. V gave up 0 bases and J gave up 0 bases, with 12 bases separating them. The V gene's germline CDR1 is SGHAT and CDR2 FQNNGV. CDR3 length: 16 residues.